A single sample is the source of the 9 T cell receptor beta chains below, sequenced in a study of regulatory T cells in long-lasting Graves disease. Time point given: newly diagnosed GD, antithyroid drugs for less than 3 months. The TCR library was made from RNA that had been extracted from PBMCs in TRIzol. Library construction for TCR beta used iRepertoire HTBI primers and Arm-PCR of CDR3 regions. Via MiXCR, TCRdb re-called the multiplex PCR reads, giving one row per CDR3 protein. The sample contains 500,000 to 700,000 distinct CDR3 sequences, 15% to 20% of which appear only once. These data also featured in a second study, about T cells in Graves' hyperthyroidism and ophthalmopathy.

Sequencing was performed on peripheral blood mononuclear cells (PBMCs), taken at new diagnosis, from a patient treated with antithyroid drugs. These receptors came from a woman aged 30 to 39 with Graves disease.

The CDR3 loop reads CASSLRLANSPLHF. In DNA, the CDR3 is TGTGCCAGCAGCTTAAGATTGGCGAATTCACCCCTCCACTTT. The rearrangement joins TRBV7-8 to TRBJ1-6, with D unresolved. This CDR3 has 14 residues. Germline V gene data show CDR1 as SGHVS and CDR2 as FQNEAQ. The V and J ends lost 2 bases and 7 bases respectively, with 9 bases between them. Full variable domain (outside the CDR3, taken from reference TRBV7-8 and TRBJ1-6): GAGVSQSPRYKVAKRGQDVALRCDPISGHVSLFWYQQALGQGPEFLTYFQNEAQLDKSGLPSDRFFAERPEGSVSTLKIQRTQQEDSAVYLCASSLRLANSPLHFGNGTRLTVT.

This clonotype was seen a handful of times. V is TRBV6-1 and J is TRBJ2-2, with D unresolved. Germline loops: CDR1 MNHNS, CDR2 SASEGT. This CDR3 has 11 residues. V lost 9 bases, J lost 7 bases, and 9 bases lay in between. CDR3 region: CASRRDGELFF. The CDR3 bases are TGTGCCAGTCGAAGGGACGGGGAGCTGTTTTTT.

This chain's CDR3 is CASTPGTIRRDGYTF. In DNA form, the CDR3 reads TGTGCCAGCACCCCCGGGACAATCCGTCGCGATGGCTACACCTTC. The chain combines TRBV2 with TRBJ1-2; a weak D match, TRBD1 (6 bases). The germline V gene has CDR1 SNHLY and CDR2 FYNNEI. V gave up 7 bases and J gave up 6 bases, with 21 bases separating them. The CDR3 runs 15 residues.

This clonotype was counted only a few times. The V gene is TRBV18, the J gene TRBJ1-1; the D is unclear. Germline assignment: CDR1 KGHSH and CDR2 LQKENI. The V and J ends lost 5 bases and 3 bases respectively, with 13 bases between them. The CDR3 is 14 residues long. In nucleotides, the CDR3 is TGTGCCAGCTCATCAGACAACAGCGACACTGAAGCTTTCTTT. Translated: CASSSDNSDTEAFF.

The chain is built from TRBV7-3 and TRBJ2-7; D ambiguous. V lost 5 bases to trimming and J lost 5 bases, with 19 bases between them. There are 15 residues in the CDR3. From germline, CDR1 is SGHTA and CDR2 FQGTGA. The CDR3: CASSRLHGWEHEQYF. CDR3 sequence (DNA): TGTGCCAGCAGCCGCCTGCACGGGTGGGAACACGAGCAGTACTTC. Based on the CDR3 plus reference TRBV7-3 and TRBJ2-7, the full variable domain is GAGVSQTPSNKVTEKGKYVELRCDPISGHTALYWYRQSLGQGPEFLIYFQGTGAADDSGLPNDRFFAVRPEGSVSTLKIQRTERGDSAVYLCASSRLHGWEHEQYFGPGTRLTVT.

This clonotype has ten or more counts. This sequence joins TRBV2 and TRBJ2-3, with 13 bases lining up with TRBD2. This CDR3 has 14 residues. Looked up from germline, CDR1 is SNHLY and CDR2 is FYNNEI. V lost 4 bases to trimming and J lost 11 bases; unmatched junction nucleotides: 6. The CDR3 nucleotides read TGTGCCAGCAGTGCCCGGACTAGCGGGGGCCAGCAGTATTTT. Its protein is CASSARTSGGQQYF.

This clonotype was seen a handful of times. This may be a read error: a much more frequent sequence differs by one nucleotide. This chain uses TRBV13 with TRBJ1-3; no clear D. Germline assignment: CDR1 PRHDT and CDR2 FYEKMQ (reference sequence). V was pared by 6 bases and J by 0 bases, with 6 bases between. The CDR3 runs 13 residues. CDR3 nucleotides: TGTGCCAGCAGACTGACCTCTGGAAACACCATATATTTT. Encoded protein: CASRLTSGNTIYF.

V usage is TRBV5-1 and J usage is TRBJ2-1; D tentatively reads TRBD1 or TRBD2 (5 bases each). V shed 4 bases and J shed 10 bases, with 21 bases lying between them. Germline loops: CDR1 SGHRS, CDR2 YFSETQ. This CDR3 comprises 15 residues. The CDR3 reads CASSPYPRDLGEQFF. The CDR3 nucleotides read TGCGCCAGCAGCCCTTACCCCAGGGACCTTGGGGAGCAGTTCTTC. The complete variable domain, with remaining parts taken from reference TRBV5-1 and TRBJ2-1, reads KAGVTQTPRYLIKTRGQQVTLSCSPISGHRSVSWYQQTPGQGLQFLFEYFSETQRNKGNFPGRFSGRQFSNSRSEMNVSTLELGDSALYLCASSPYPRDLGEQFFGPGTRLTVL.

The chain has TRBV10-1 and TRBJ1-2, with D maybe TRBD1 (5 bases). The length of the CDR3 is 13 residues. Germline CDR1 WNHNN, CDR2 SYGVQD (reference sequence). V was pared by 4 bases and J by 8 bases, with 14 bases between. CDR3 sequence (DNA): TGCGCCAGCAGTGCGTGGCACCAGGGAGGCTACACCTTC. This gives the protein CASSAWHQGGYTF.